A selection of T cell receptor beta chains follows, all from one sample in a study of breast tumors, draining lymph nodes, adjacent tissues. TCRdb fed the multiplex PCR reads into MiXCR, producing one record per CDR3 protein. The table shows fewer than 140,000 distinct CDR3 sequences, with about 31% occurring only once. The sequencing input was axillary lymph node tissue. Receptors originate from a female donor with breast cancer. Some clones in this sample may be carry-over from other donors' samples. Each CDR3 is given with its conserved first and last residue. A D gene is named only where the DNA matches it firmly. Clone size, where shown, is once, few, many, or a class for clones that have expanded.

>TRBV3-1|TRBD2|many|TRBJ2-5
TGTGCCAGCAGCCAAGACTACGCGGGGGGCCGGGAGACCCAGTACTTC
CASSQDYAGGRETQYF
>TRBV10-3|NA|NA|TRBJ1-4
TGTGCCATCAGCCGAACCCTTGGCGGGAGGAATGAAAAACTGTTTTTT
CAISRTLGGRNEKLFF
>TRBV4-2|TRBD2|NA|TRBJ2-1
TGTGCCAGCAGCCACCAACTAGCGGGAGTACATGAGCAGTTCTTC
CASSHQLAGVHEQFF
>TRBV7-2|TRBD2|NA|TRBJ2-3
TGTGCCAGCAGCTTCCTTAGCGGGGGGTCCCAACTCCTCACAGATACGCAGTATTTT
CASSFLSGGSQLLTDTQYF
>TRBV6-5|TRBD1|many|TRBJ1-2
TGTGCCAGCAGACATGACAGGGACGGCTACACCTTC
CASRHDRDGYTF
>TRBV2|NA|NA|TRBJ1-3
TGTGCCAGCAGTGAAGGCGGGCCCTGGGGAGGCGGAAACACCATATATTTT
CASSEGGPWGGGNTIYF
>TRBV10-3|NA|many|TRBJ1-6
TGTGCCATCAGTGAGGATGGCTCACGGGGTTCACCCCTCCACTTT
CAISEDGSRGSPLHF
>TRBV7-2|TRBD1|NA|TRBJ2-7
TGTGCCAGCAGGCCGGGACAGGGGAGAGACGAGCAGTACTTC
CASRPGQGRDEQYF
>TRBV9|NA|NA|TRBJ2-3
TGTGCCAGCAGCGTTGTACAGGGACCCACAGATACGCAGTATTTT
CASSVVQGPTDTQYF
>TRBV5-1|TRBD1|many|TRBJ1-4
TGCGCCAGCAGCTTTTCGACAGGGACTAATGAAAAACTGTTTTTT
CASSFSTGTNEKLFF
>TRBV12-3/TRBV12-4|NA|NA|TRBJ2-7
TGTGCCAGCAGTTTAGCGCGTACCGGGGCCGAGCAGTACTTC
CASSLARTGAEQYF
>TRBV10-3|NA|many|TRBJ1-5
TGTGCCATCAGTGACCACAGGGTGAAGGTCAATCAGCCCCAGCATTTT
CAISDHRVKVNQPQHF
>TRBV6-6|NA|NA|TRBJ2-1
TGTGCCAGCGGTTACATCCGGTTGGAGCAGTATTTCAATGAGCAGTTCTTC
CASGYIRLEQYFNEQFF